The 14 T cell receptor beta chains given below trace back to one sample, sequenced in a study of blood T cell repertoires in COVID-19. Sequencing was performed with immunoSEQ multiplex PCR; in TCRdb, only in-frame clones are kept and a portion is missing. The table lists 300,000 to 400,000 clones, 85% to 90% of them singletons, with less than 3% in the top ten. Sequenced: peripheral blood. Every receptor here comes from a woman in her 30s with COVID-19, enrolled during active disease.

This chain uses TRBV5-5 with TRBJ2-2; D perhaps matches TRBD1 (6 bases). V dropped 2 bases and J dropped 4 bases, with 9 bases sitting between them. Germline-derived CDR1 and CDR2 are SGHKS and YYEKEE (reference sequence). There are 14 residues in the CDR3. The CDR3 sequence is CASSLVQGTGELFF. The CDR3 DNA sequence: TGTGCCAGCAGCTTAGTACAGGGCACCGGGGAGCTGTTTTTT.

V usage is TRBV27 and J usage is TRBJ2-5; TRBD1 agrees at 7 bases. This CDR3 contains 14 residues. CDR1 is MNHEY, CDR2 SMNVEV, per germline (reference sequence). J was trimmed by 2 bases and V by 4 bases; bases with no gene match: 4. CDR3 in amino acids: CASSSLTGQETQYF. The CDR3 coding sequence is TGTGCCAGCAGTTCATTGACAGGGCAAGAGACCCAGTACTTC.

The V and J genes are TRBV30 and TRBJ2-5; 9 bases are shared with TRBD1. The CDR3 has 12 amino acids. Per the germline V gene, CDR1 is GTSNPN and CDR2 is SVGIG (reference sequence). Trimming took 8 bases from V and 5 from J; bases not matched to a gene: 6. The CDR3 loop reads CAGTGPAETQYF. The CDR3 DNA is TGTGCCGGGACAGGGCCCGCGGAGACCCAGTACTTC.

The chain links TRBV29-1 to TRBJ2-1; 8 nucleotides agree with TRBD1. With V trimmed by 7 bases and J by 6 bases, 5 bases remained unmatched. Per the germline V gene, CDR1 is SQVTM and CDR2 is ANQGSEA. The CDR3 sequence is 12 residues long. As DNA, the CDR3 is TGCAGCGCCGGACAGGGTTCCAATGAGCAGTTCTTC. The encoded protein is CSAGQGSNEQFF.

This chain uses TRBV5-4 with TRBJ2-7, with TRBD2 matching over 9 bases. Trimming at V came to 0 bases and at J to 0 bases, leaving 1 base not matched to a gene. The germline V gene encodes CDR1 SGHNT and CDR2 YYREEE (reference sequence). There are 15 residues in the CDR3. DNA for the CDR3: TGTGCCAGCAGCTTGGTACTAGCGGGCTCCTACGAGCAGTACTTC. As protein: CASSLVLAGSYEQYF.

This sequence joins TRBV27 and TRBJ2-4; 9 bases align to TRBD1. Losses at the gene ends were 5 bases for V and 8 bases for J; bases not matched to a gene: 10. Germline V lookup: CDR1 MNHEY, CDR2 SMNVEV (reference sequence). The CDR3 sequence is 15 residues long. CDR3 DNA sequence: TGTGCCAGCAGTCTTACCCCCCGGACAGGGGACATTCAGTACTTC. It is translated as CASSLTPRTGDIQYF.

The J gene is TRBJ1-2, the V gene TRBV19, with 7 bases matching TRBD1. This CDR3 region has 13 residues. Germline trimming cut 5 bases from V and 7 bases from J; bases unmatched to any gene: 7. The germline V gene encodes CDR1 LNHDA and CDR2 SQIVND (reference sequence). The CDR3 DNA follows: TGTGCCAGTAGTGGAGGACAGGAGGCTGGCTACACCTTC. Its translation: CASSGGQEAGYTF.

This clone was observed a few times. V is TRBV6-4 and J is TRBJ2-2, with TRBD1 as a possible D gene (5 bases). V was trimmed by 7 bases and J by 0 bases, leaving 9 bases between them. CDR3 length: 14 amino acids. Germline V gene lookup returns CDR1 MRHNA and CDR2 SNTAGT. This CDR3 is CASKTDPNTGELFF. CDR3 nucleotide sequence: TGTGCCAGCAAGACAGACCCGAACACCGGGGAGCTGTTTTTT.

The CDR3 DNA reads TGTGCCAGCAGTTTATTGACGGACAGGGTTCATGGCTACACCTTC. As protein: CASSLLTDRVHGYTF. The chain employs TRBV28 and TRBJ1-2, with 8 positions matching TRBD1. J lost 6 bases, V lost 1 base, and 7 bases had no gene match. The CDR3 has 15 amino acids. Germline CDR1 reads MDHEN; CDR2 reads SYDVKM.

V usage is TRBV30 and J usage is TRBJ1-4; the match to TRBD1 covers 7 bases. V lost 0 bases and J lost 10; bases outside the gene matches: 11. Germline CDR1 and CDR2: GTSNPN and SVGIG (reference sequence). The CDR3 covers 15 residues. The CDR3, as DNA: TGTGCCTGGAGTGTAGGGTCGGAGGGGGCGGGAAAACTGTTTTTT. This encodes CAWSVGSEGAGKLFF.

The rearrangement joins TRBV2 to TRBJ2-2; D gene uncertain. The CDR3 covers 13 residues. CDR1 is SNHLY, CDR2 FYNNEI, per germline. V lost 3 bases and J 7 bases, leaving 9 bases between the germline ends. The CDR3: CASSEQSYGELFF. The CDR3 DNA is TGTGCCAGCAGTGAGCAAAGCTACGGGGAGCTGTTTTTT.

A single count supports this clone. This chain uses TRBV6-5 with TRBJ1-1, with D possibly matching TRBD1 (6 bases). The V and J ends lost 6 bases and 1 base respectively, with 9 bases between them. The CDR3 has 13 residues. Germline V gives CDR1 MNHEY, CDR2 SVGAGI. The CDR3 is CASRETGNTEAFF. The CDR3 DNA follows: TGTGCCAGCAGGGAGACAGGGAACACTGAAGCTTTCTTT.

This chain connects TRBV7-9 to TRBJ1-2; D call uncertain. V was clipped by 3 bases and J by 4 bases, with 6 bases between them. Per the germline V gene, CDR1 is SEHNR and CDR2 is FQNEAQ (reference sequence). This CDR3 region has 12 residues. The CDR3 sequence is CASSFDIYGYTF. CDR3 bases: TGTGCCAGCAGCTTTGACATCTATGGCTACACCTTC. The complete variable domain, with remaining parts taken from reference TRBV7-9 and TRBJ1-2, reads DTGVSQNPRHKITKRGQNVTFRCDPISEHNRLYWYRQTLGQGPEFLTYFQNEAQLEKSRLLSDRFSAERPKGSFSTLEIQRTEQGDSAMYLCASSFDIYGYTFGSGTRLTVV.

V is TRBV4-1 and J is TRBJ2-5; no clear D. The CDR3 is 15 amino acids. V was cut by 0 bases and J by 1 base, with 9 bases left in between. Germline-derived CDR1 and CDR2 are MGHRA and YSYEKL. This chain's CDR3 is CASSQDGSGQETQYF. CDR3 DNA: TGCGCCAGCAGCCAAGATGGGTCGGGCCAAGAGACCCAGTACTTC.